The T cell receptor (beta chain) described here comes from a study of blood T cells in healthy people across ages. The germline V gene encodes CDR1 MGHRA and CDR2 YSYEKL. The ends lost 5 bases at V and 6 bases at J; junction bases unmatched: 7. The CDR3 has 14 residues. With a J-beta primer mix and a sample-barcoded 5' primer, a second PCR ran roughly 6 to 11 cycles. In TCRdb, the 5' RACE reads were re-called with MiXCR into one record per CDR3 protein. The sample records 850,000 to 950,000 distinct CDR3 sequences, 25% to 30% being singletons. This clonotype was found a few times. The rearrangement links TRBV4-1 to TRBJ2-7, with 10 nucleotides matching TRBD1. This TCR derives from a woman older than 75 in good health. Specimen: blood. The CDR3 protein is CASSTGTGVSEQYF. The CDR3 nucleotides read TGCGCCAGCAGCACCGGGACAGGGGTAAGCGAGCAGTACTTC.